The rows below give T cell receptor beta chains drawn from one sample of a study of T cells after yellow fever vaccination. One entry per CDR3 protein results from TCRdb running MiXCR on the 5' RACE reads. The repertoire consists of 250,000 to 300,000 distinct CDR3 sequences, with approximately 10% occurring once and the leading ten covering about 3.5%. Sequences were derived from CD4+ T cells sorted from PBMCs, sampled 5 days after the yellow fever booster vaccination. Receptor source: a man aged 18 to 35 who received the YFV17D yellow fever vaccine. The CDR3 runs from the conserved cysteine through the conserved F or W. Fields, in order: D gene, V gene, J gene, clone size, CDR3 length, CDR3 protein, CDR3 DNA. A D gene is named only where the DNA matches it firmly. Clone size is stated in some rows and not others, as once, few, many or a class when expanded.

D: TRBD2; V: TRBV19; J: TRBJ2-3; size: few; length: 15; CDR3: CASSIPSGGRDTQYF; DNA: TGTGCCAGTAGTATTCCTAGCGGGGGCCGGGATACGCAGTATTTT
D: .; V: TRBV4-3; J: TRBJ2-7; size: .; length: 13; CDR3: CASSQGQLYEQYF; DNA: TGCGCCAGCAGCCAAGGACAGCTATACGAGCAGTACTTC
D: TRBD2; V: TRBV6-2/TRBV6-3; J: TRBJ2-1; size: few; length: 16; CDR3: CASSSSGAPHGVVQFF; DNA: TGTGCCAGCAGTTCCAGCGGGGCTCCTCACGGCGTCGTGCAGTTCTTC
D: .; V: TRBV20-1; J: TRBJ2-5; size: .; length: 15; CDR3: CSASLSPGPRETQYF; DNA: TGCAGTGCTAGCTTATCCCCGGGACCCCGAGAGACCCAGTACTTC
D: .; V: TRBV5-5; J: TRBJ1-2; size: few; length: 15; CDR3: CASSLEISPRYGYTF; DNA: TGTGCCAGCAGCTTGGAGATTTCCCCACGCTATGGCTACACCTTC
D: .; V: TRBV27; J: TRBJ2-2; size: .; length: 15; CDR3: CASSLSYRNTGELFF; DNA: TGTGCCAGCAGTTTATCCTACAGGAACACCGGGGAGCTGTTTTTT
D: TRBD2; V: TRBV28; J: TRBJ2-1; size: .; length: 15; CDR3: CASSSGGPPYDEQFF; DNA: TGTGCCAGCAGTTCGGGGGGGCCACCTTACGATGAGCAGTTCTTC
D: .; V: TRBV9; J: TRBJ2-2; size: many; length: 14; CDR3: CASSVQGLAGELFF; DNA: TGTGCCAGCAGCGTACAGGGTCTTGCCGGGGAGCTGTTTTTT
D: .; V: TRBV20-1; J: TRBJ1-5; size: few; length: 16; CDR3: CSARAQGRGWNQPQHF; DNA: TGCAGTGCTAGAGCCCAAGGTCGAGGGTGGAATCAGCCCCAGCATTTT
D: .; V: TRBV7-2; J: TRBJ2-1; size: .; length: 13; CDR3: CASSWDGYNEQFF; DNA: TGTGCCAGCAGCTGGGACGGTTACAATGAGCAGTTCTTC
D: TRBD1; V: TRBV4-3; J: TRBJ1-1; size: .; length: 16; CDR3: CASSQDLGQGGTEAFF; DNA: TGCGCCAGCAGCCAAGACCTTGGACAGGGCGGCACTGAAGCTTTCTTT
D: TRBD2; V: TRBV14; J: TRBJ2-1; size: few; length: 16; CDR3: CASKLTGTSNRNEQFF; DNA: TGTGCCAGCAAATTAACCGGGACTAGTAATAGGAATGAGCAGTTCTTC
D: TRBD1; V: TRBV6-1; J: TRBJ1-2; size: few; length: 18; CDR3: CATKKPPGQGNHGYGYTF; DNA: TGTGCCACCAAAAAACCTCCGGGACAGGGTAATCACGGCTATGGCTACACCTTC
D: .; V: TRBV6-4; J: TRBJ1-6; size: many; length: 17; CDR3: CATPTGDQALAGAPLHF; DNA: TGTGCCACTCCGACGGGGGACCAAGCCCTGGCGGGTGCACCCCTCCACTTT
D: .; V: TRBV7-2; J: TRBJ1-2; size: few; length: 15; CDR3: CASSLQQGRNYGYTF; DNA: TGTGCCAGCAGCTTACAACAGGGACGGAACTATGGCTACACCTTC